The rows below give T cell receptor beta chains drawn from one sample of a study of neurological immune-mediated disorders. A single record per CDR3 protein comes from TCRdb applying MiXCR to the 5' RACE reads. The repertoire holds tens of thousands of distinct CDR3 sequences, around 2.5% seen once, with 2.4% in the top ten. The sequencing input was PBMCs. These receptors were obtained from a man aged 50 to 60 with multiple sclerosis. The CDR3 runs from the conserved cysteine through the conserved F or W. The order of the fields is CDR3 protein, J gene, V gene, D gene. D genes are given only for firm matches.

CDR3 protein: CASRIGQGRTEAFF; J gene: TRBJ1-1; V gene: TRBV19; D gene: TRBD1
CDR3 protein: CASSSTVYYEQYF; J gene: TRBJ2-7; V gene: TRBV7-8; D gene: NA
CDR3 protein: CASSYDGGHQPQNF; J gene: TRBJ1-5; V gene: TRBV6-6; D gene: NA
CDR3 protein: CASSPGGGNEQFF; J gene: TRBJ2-1; V gene: TRBV27; D gene: NA
CDR3 protein: CSARDKEQGTALHF; J gene: TRBJ1-6; V gene: TRBV20-1; D gene: NA
CDR3 protein: CASSSPGEGTDTQYF; J gene: TRBJ2-3; V gene: TRBV7-8; D gene: NA
CDR3 protein: CSARDLAGVSTDTQYF; J gene: TRBJ2-3; V gene: TRBV20-1; D gene: TRBD2
CDR3 protein: CASRREQNNEKLFF; J gene: TRBJ1-4; V gene: TRBV5-1; D gene: NA
CDR3 protein: CASSLGAPSYEQYF; J gene: TRBJ2-7; V gene: TRBV5-1; D gene: NA
CDR3 protein: CASLEAKGVGANEKLFF; J gene: TRBJ1-4; V gene: TRBV5-1; D gene: NA
CDR3 protein: CASSRRMNTEAFF; J gene: TRBJ1-1; V gene: TRBV12-3/TRBV12-4; D gene: NA
CDR3 protein: CATSRVGQGYEQYF; J gene: TRBJ2-7; V gene: TRBV15; D gene: TRBD1
CDR3 protein: CASSRDRGRGYTF; J gene: TRBJ1-2; V gene: TRBV11-2; D gene: TRBD1
CDR3 protein: CASSDGLGVIPSYEQYF; J gene: TRBJ2-7; V gene: TRBV21-1; D gene: NA
CDR3 protein: CASSLAGGYNEQFF; J gene: TRBJ2-1; V gene: TRBV28; D gene: TRBD2
CDR3 protein: CSARGRRDYEQYF; J gene: TRBJ2-7; V gene: TRBV20-1; D gene: NA
CDR3 protein: CASSYSAVESGSPLNF; J gene: TRBJ1-6; V gene: TRBV6-5; D gene: NA
CDR3 protein: CASSPPQAKNTEAFF; J gene: TRBJ1-1; V gene: TRBV18; D gene: NA
CDR3 protein: CASSLIGAITGGELFF; J gene: TRBJ2-2; V gene: TRBV7-9; D gene: NA
CDR3 protein: CASSLVETGIDTQYF; J gene: TRBJ2-3; V gene: TRBV5-1; D gene: TRBD1
CDR3 protein: CASSLNDRDTEAFF; J gene: TRBJ1-1; V gene: TRBV6-2/TRBV6-3; D gene: TRBD1
CDR3 protein: CASSLRGGGTEAFF; J gene: TRBJ1-1; V gene: TRBV5-1; D gene: NA
CDR3 protein: CASSPQLTDEAFF; J gene: TRBJ1-1; V gene: TRBV19; D gene: NA
CDR3 protein: CASSLVPGGIDGYTF; J gene: TRBJ1-2; V gene: TRBV5-6; D gene: TRBD1
CDR3 protein: CASSPRDSLNQETQYF; J gene: TRBJ2-5; V gene: TRBV4-2; D gene: NA
CDR3 protein: CASSSGQGVSKNIQYF; J gene: TRBJ2-4; V gene: TRBV6-6; D gene: TRBD1
CDR3 protein: CASSQRHTLGGYTF; J gene: TRBJ1-2; V gene: TRBV14; D gene: NA
CDR3 protein: CASSWGSGGPDTQYF; J gene: TRBJ2-3; V gene: TRBV5-1; D gene: NA
CDR3 protein: CASSGQLQETQYF; J gene: TRBJ2-5; V gene: TRBV28; D gene: NA
CDR3 protein: CASSFLHQGGLLF; J gene: TRBJ2-7; V gene: TRBV6-5; D gene: NA
CDR3 protein: CSVFLGETQYF; J gene: TRBJ2-5; V gene: TRBV29-1; D gene: NA
CDR3 protein: CASSSAPGHDSGYTF; J gene: TRBJ1-2; V gene: TRBV7-3; D gene: NA
CDR3 protein: CASSEAADRTQYF; J gene: TRBJ2-3; V gene: TRBV6-1; D gene: NA
CDR3 protein: CASSVTWDTGELFF; J gene: TRBJ2-2; V gene: TRBV6-4; D gene: NA
CDR3 protein: CASSSRGNQPQHF; J gene: TRBJ1-5; V gene: TRBV7-2; D gene: NA
CDR3 protein: CASSGQPVSYEQYF; J gene: TRBJ2-7; V gene: TRBV28; D gene: NA
CDR3 protein: CASSQDDQTGKNTEAFF; J gene: TRBJ1-1; V gene: TRBV3-1; D gene: TRBD1
CDR3 protein: CASSPSSGGLEKLFF; J gene: TRBJ1-4; V gene: TRBV5-1; D gene: NA
CDR3 protein: CASSLIPGTYNEQFF; J gene: TRBJ2-1; V gene: TRBV5-5; D gene: NA
CDR3 protein: CASSFFQTGGPDTQYF; J gene: TRBJ2-3; V gene: TRBV7-9; D gene: TRBD1
CDR3 protein: CASSSGLHLNTGELFF; J gene: TRBJ2-2; V gene: TRBV5-8; D gene: NA
CDR3 protein: CASSPSSYNEQFF; J gene: TRBJ2-1; V gene: TRBV7-9; D gene: NA
CDR3 protein: CASSHKRQGARGYTF; J gene: TRBJ1-2; V gene: TRBV7-2; D gene: TRBD1
CDR3 protein: CSARTASGGFGVSGNEQFF; J gene: TRBJ2-1; V gene: TRBV20-1; D gene: TRBD2
CDR3 protein: CASSSRTDNYGYTF; J gene: TRBJ1-2; V gene: TRBV5-1; D gene: NA
CDR3 protein: CSAREGPGDTQYF; J gene: TRBJ2-3; V gene: TRBV20-1; D gene: NA
CDR3 protein: CASSEAFGGAYEQYF; J gene: TRBJ2-7; V gene: TRBV5-1; D gene: NA
CDR3 protein: CATSRDRSNQPQHF; J gene: TRBJ1-5; V gene: TRBV15; D gene: NA
CDR3 protein: CASSGTGRETQYF; J gene: TRBJ2-5; V gene: TRBV5-1; D gene: TRBD1
CDR3 protein: CSVENRFPEAFF; J gene: TRBJ1-1; V gene: TRBV29-1; D gene: NA
CDR3 protein: CASSLRPGLASEQYF; J gene: TRBJ2-7; V gene: TRBV7-2; D gene: TRBD2
CDR3 protein: CASSLEAARGYGYTF; J gene: TRBJ1-2; V gene: TRBV7-2; D gene: NA
CDR3 protein: CASRSAGGNSDTSETQYF; J gene: TRBJ2-5; V gene: TRBV6-5; D gene: NA
CDR3 protein: CSARARDHGEAFF; J gene: TRBJ1-1; V gene: TRBV20-1; D gene: NA
CDR3 protein: CASSLEGPQYF; J gene: TRBJ2-5; V gene: TRBV12-3/TRBV12-4; D gene: NA